This T cell receptor (beta chain) is drawn from a study of cytotoxic CD8 clonotypes in ibrutinib-treated CLL. Study-level information: It was after a median 12 months of treatment, range 6 to 36, that response samples were taken. There were, on average, nearly 260,000 productive templates and 85,000 to 95,000 productive rearrangements per sample.

Note on this clone: Its antigen is currently unknown.

Overall study findings and caveats: Elevated clonality accompanied ibrutinib response, with a return toward baseline values at progression.

Some clones are missing from TCRdb's copy, which holds only in-frame ones; the method was immunoSEQ multiplex PCR. The sample yields 150,000 or so clones, around three quarters seen once. The V gene lost 6 bases and the J gene lost 1 base, with 16 bases spanning the gap. The CDR3 consists of 15 residues. Germline V CDR1 and CDR2: MNHNS, SASEGT. Sequenced here: PBMCs, sampled after 12 months of ibrutinib treatment. The TCR comes from a human donor with chronic lymphocytic leukemia. The V gene is TRBV6-1, the J gene TRBJ2-7, with a tentative D call TRBD1 (6 bases). The CDR3 loop reads CASSAGTLGSYEQYF. The CDR3 DNA sequence: TGTGCCAGCAGCGCCGGGACATTGGGTTCCTACGAGCAGTACTTC.